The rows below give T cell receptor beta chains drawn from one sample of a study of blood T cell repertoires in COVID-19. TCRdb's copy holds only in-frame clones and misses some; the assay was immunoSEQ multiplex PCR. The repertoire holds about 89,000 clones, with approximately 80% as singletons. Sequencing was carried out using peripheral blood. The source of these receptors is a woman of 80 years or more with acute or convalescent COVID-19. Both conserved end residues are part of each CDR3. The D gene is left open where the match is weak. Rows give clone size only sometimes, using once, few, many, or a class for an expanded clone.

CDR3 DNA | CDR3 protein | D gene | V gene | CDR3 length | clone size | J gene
TGTGCCAGTTCGAATAGCCGAGTCTCCTACGAGCAGTACTTC | CASSNSRVSYEQYF | - | TRBV19 | 14 | - | TRBJ2-7
TGTGCCAGCAGCTTAGTCCGAGAGACCCAGTACTTC | CASSLVRETQYF | - | TRBV11-2 | 12 | - | TRBJ2-5
TGTGCCTGGAGTGTTGGGGCCAGCTCCTACAATGAGCAGTTCTTC | CAWSVGASSYNEQFF | - | TRBV30 | 15 | - | TRBJ2-1
TGTGCCAGCAGCGCCCCGGACATATACCTGGCCGGGGAGCTGTTTTTT | CASSAPDIYLAGELFF | - | TRBV9 | 16 | few | TRBJ2-2
TGTGCCAGCAGCTCCGGGTTACAAACGACCTACGAGCAGTACTTC | CASSSGLQTTYEQYF | - | TRBV7-9 | 15 | - | TRBJ2-7
TGTGCCAGCAGCTCAGGACAGAGAAACAGGGGGGCGGATGAGCAGTTCTTC | CASSSGQRNRGADEQFF | TRBD1 | TRBV7-3 | 17 | - | TRBJ2-1
TGTGCCAGCAGTTCGCAGGGTTTTAACTATGGCTACACCTTC | CASSSQGFNYGYTF | - | TRBV2 | 14 | - | TRBJ1-2
TGTGCCACCAGTGGCCAGGGTGAAGGACTAGCGGCCTACGAGCAGTACTTC | CATSGQGEGLAAYEQYF | TRBD2 | TRBV24-1 | 17 | - | TRBJ2-7
TGCGCCAGCAGCCACGCAGGGGGACAGTTGAACACTGAAGCTTTCTTT | CASSHAGGQLNTEAFF | TRBD1 | TRBV4-1 | 16 | - | TRBJ1-1
TGTGCCAGCAGTGAATATCGAGAACAGGGGTATAACTATGGCTACACCTTC | CASSEYREQGYNYGYTF | TRBD1 | TRBV2 | 17 | few | TRBJ1-2
TGCGCCAGCAGCTTGGTGGGCGGACAGGGGTACGAGCAGTACTTC | CASSLVGGQGYEQYF | TRBD1 | TRBV5-1 | 15 | - | TRBJ2-7
TGTGCCAGCAGCAGTACGACAGTAACTCTATCCTACGAGCAGTACTTC | CASSSTTVTLSYEQYF | - | TRBV5-5 | 16 | - | TRBJ2-7
TGTGCCAGCAGCCCCCGGACAGTCTCTGGAAACACCATATATTTT | CASSPRTVSGNTIYF | - | TRBV5-6 | 15 | - | TRBJ1-3
TGTGCCAGCAGCTTATGGGCTAGCGGGGCGTACAATGAGCAGTTCTTC | CASSLWASGAYNEQFF | TRBD2 | TRBV7-3 | 16 | - | TRBJ2-1
TGTGCCAGCAAGGACTATACCGGGGAAAAACTGTTTTTT | CASKDYTGEKLFF | - | TRBV27 | 13 | - | TRBJ1-4
TGTGCCAGCAGCCAACTGACAGGGAGTTATACTGAAGCTTTCTTT | CASSQLTGSYTEAFF | TRBD1 | TRBV14 | 15 | - | TRBJ1-1
TGCGCCAGCAGCCTAGGGGCAGATCAGCCCCAGCATTTT | CASSLGADQPQHF | - | TRBV4-1 | 13 | few | TRBJ1-5
TGTGCCAGCAGCGTATCTCCGCTCGGACAGGGGAACACTGAAGCTTTCTTT | CASSVSPLGQGNTEAFF | TRBD1 | TRBV9 | 17 | - | TRBJ1-1
TGTGCCTGGAGTCCGGGGTTGAACACTGAAGCTTTCTTT | CAWSPGLNTEAFF | - | TRBV30 | 13 | - | TRBJ1-1
TGTGCCAGCAGCGTAGGTTCTAGCGGGAGGGCCCACGAGCAGTACTTC | CASSVGSSGRAHEQYF | TRBD2 | TRBV9 | 16 | - | TRBJ2-7
TGCGCCAGCAGCCCAACAGGGAAGGACACTGAAGCTTTCTTT | CASSPTGKDTEAFF | - | TRBV5-1 | 14 | - | TRBJ1-1
TGTGCCAGCAGCGCGTCAGTTAATTCACCCCTCCACTTT | CASSASVNSPLHF | - | TRBV9 | 13 | - | TRBJ1-6
TGTGCCAGCAGTGATTGGGCTGGACAGGACATTCCCCTAAACACTGAAGCTTTCTTT | CASSDWAGQDIPLNTEAFF | TRBD1 | TRBV2 | 19 | - | TRBJ1-1
TGTGCCAGCAGCTTCCGTCCCAATCAGCCCCAGCATTTT | CASSFRPNQPQHF | - | TRBV5-8 | 13 | - | TRBJ1-5
TGTGCCAGCAGCTTACAGGGCGCCGGGGAGCTGTTTTTT | CASSLQGAGELFF | - | TRBV7-3 | 13 | - | TRBJ2-2
TGTGCCTGTATTTCGCCAGGGGGGAGAGAGACCCAGTACTTC | CACISPGGRETQYF | - | TRBV30 | 14 | few | TRBJ2-5
TGTGCCAGCAGTGAATCCCTCTATGGCTACACCTTC | CASSESLYGYTF | - | TRBV2 | 12 | - | TRBJ1-2
TGTGCCAGCAGCGTAGGGACAGGTTATGGCTACACCTTC | CASSVGTGYGYTF | TRBD1 | TRBV9 | 13 | once | TRBJ1-2
TGTGCCAGCAGCGTTGCCCCTACGAGGGAGCAGTACTTC | CASSVAPTREQYF | - | TRBV9 | 13 | - | TRBJ2-7
TGCGCCAGCAGCCGGGACAGGGGACATAGCAATCAGCCCCAGCATTTT | CASSRDRGHSNQPQHF | TRBD1 | TRBV4-1 | 16 | few | TRBJ1-5